The T cell receptor (beta chain) described here comes from a study of blood T cell repertoires in COVID-19. V lost 5 bases, J lost 5 bases, and 10 bases stayed unmatched. Germline-derived CDR1 and CDR2 are MDHEN and SYDVKM. The CDR3 has 16 amino acids. Study processing details: Reference gene primer amplification gave estimated nucleated cell counts. The assay was immunoSEQ multiplex PCR, and TCRdb's table has in-frame clones only and misses some. The V and J calls and clone size come from that table; D and trimming were worked out from the DNA. The sample lists 110,000 or so clones; 85% were seen once.

The sequence was obtained from a human donor in a cohort sampled during active COVID-19. V usage is TRBV28 and J usage is TRBJ2-1; the match to TRBD2 covers 9 bases. Sequencing input: peripheral blood. Here the CDR3 DNA reads TGTGCCAGCAGTACCCCTAGCGCGGGGGGGAACAATGAGCAGTTCTTC. It codes for CASSTPSAGGNNEQFF.